These T cell receptor beta chains were read from a single sample in a study of CD8 T cells in Susac syndrome. One entry per CDR3 protein, called by TCRdb with MiXCR from the immunoSEQ multiplex PCR reads. In the table there are more than 65,000 distinct CDR3 sequences, more than 85% of which are singletons. Specimen: CD8+ T cells from PBMCs. The receptors come from a human donor in good health. Each CDR3 is given with its conserved first and last residue. The D gene is left open where the match is weak. Expanded clones get a size class; other rows say once, few or many, or leave the size out.

length | J | size | V | D | DNA | CDR3
14 | TRBJ1-1 | - | TRBV3-1 | TRBD1 | TGTGCCAGCAGCCTCGACAGGGGGCGGACTGAAGCTTTCTTT | CASSLDRGRTEAFF
15 | TRBJ2-3 | - | TRBV6-5 | - | TGTGCCAGCAGTTACTCGAGAGGGGGGGCGGATACGCAGTATTTT | CASSYSRGGADTQYF
16 | TRBJ2-3 | - | TRBV4-3 | - | TGCGCCAGCAGCCAAGATACTTCTGCCGGGAAGGATACGCAGTATTTT | CASSQDTSAGKDTQYF
12 | TRBJ2-2 | once | TRBV7-9 | - | TGTGCCAGCAGGCCCGGCACCGGGGAGCTGCTTTTT | CASRPGTGELLF
17 | TRBJ2-7 | - | TRBV5-1 | - | TGCGCCAGCAGTATGGACAGACCATCGGGCGGGGCCTACGAGCAGTACTTC | CASSMDRPSGGAYEQYF
11 | TRBJ2-7 | - | TRBV5-1 | - | TGCGCCAGCAGCTCCTACTACGAGCAGTACTTC | CASSSYYEQYF
14 | TRBJ2-1 | - | TRBV2 | TRBD1 | TGTGCCAGCAGGGGACAGAGAGTATACAATGAGCAGTTCTTC | CASRGQRVYNEQFF
13 | TRBJ1-3 | - | TRBV14 | - | TGTGCCAGCAGGCCGGGGAGCAGAAACACCATATATTTT | CASRPGSRNTIYF
15 | TRBJ2-7 | - | TRBV5-1 | TRBD2 | TGCGCCAGCAGCTTGGATCGGGGGGTGATACGTGAGCAGTACTTC | CASSLDRGVIREQYF
12 | TRBJ1-1 | once | TRBV19 | TRBD1 | TGTGCCAGTAGTCCCACAGGGGTTGAAGCTTTCTTT | CASSPTGVEAFF
15 | TRBJ2-5 | - | TRBV12-3/TRBV12-4 | TRBD1 | TGTGCCAGCAGTATACAGGGGGCGCGAGGAGAGACCCAGTACTTC | CASSIQGARGETQYF
13 | TRBJ1-2 | - | TRBV29-1 | - | TGCAGCGTTGAAGATCAAAGGGGTCCGGGCTACACCTTC | CSVEDQRGPGYTF
13 | TRBJ2-2 | - | TRBV18 | - | TGTGCCAGCTCACCTTCGAGGGCTCTCGATCCCCTCTTT | CASSPSRALDPLF
13 | TRBJ2-7 | - | TRBV5-6 | TRBD1 | TGTGCCAGCAGCTACGGACAGGGCCACGAGCAGTACTTC | CASSYGQGHEQYF
13 | TRBJ1-1 | - | TRBV4-2 | - | TGTGCCAGCAGCCAAACAGGGAACACTGAAGCTTTCTTT | CASSQTGNTEAFF
13 | TRBJ2-1 | - | TRBV13 | - | TGTGCCAGCAGCTCAATGCTGGGTGATGAGCAGTTCTTC | CASSSMLGDEQFF
14 | TRBJ2-7 | - | TRBV27 | TRBD1 | TGTGCCAGCAGTTGGGACAGAGATTTGTCCGAGCAGTACTTC | CASSWDRDLSEQYF
15 | TRBJ1-5 | - | TRBV3-1 | TRBD1 | TGTGCCAGCAGCCAAGAACAGGGGAGGGATCAGCCCCAGCATTTT | CASSQEQGRDQPQHF
16 | TRBJ1-2 | - | TRBV5-6 | - | TGTGCCAGCAGCTTGGGTGCTCATAGGGATCCATATGGCTACACCTTC | CASSLGAHRDPYGYTF
14 | TRBJ2-2 | - | TRBV15 | - | TGTGCCACCAGCAGAGATCGTTTCACCGGGGAGCTGTTTTTT | CATSRDRFTGELFF
12 | TRBJ1-2 | once | TRBV7-9 | - | TGTGCCAGCGACGATTTTAACTATGGCTACACCTTC | CASDDFNYGYTF
15 | TRBJ2-3 | - | TRBV9 | TRBD1 | TGTGCCAGCAGCGTTCAGGGGGCAACATCAGATACGCAGTATTTT | CASSVQGATSDTQYF
14 | TRBJ2-4 | - | TRBV30 | TRBD2 | TGTGCCTGGAGTGCGGCGGGGGGGCATGACATTCAGTACTTC | CAWSAAGGHDIQYF
14 | TRBJ2-7 | - | TRBV6-2/TRBV6-3 | TRBD1 | TGTGCCAGCAAAACCGGGACAGCATCTTACGAGCAGTACTTC | CASKTGTASYEQYF
13 | TRBJ2-7 | - | TRBV4-1 | - | TGCGCCAGCAGCCAAGCTGACGGCCCAGGGCAGTACTTC | CASSQADGPGQYF
15 | TRBJ1-2 | once | TRBV9 | - | TGTGCCAGCAGCGTAGAGGGGGGGCCCGGCTATGGCTACACCTTC | CASSVEGGPGYGYTF
13 | TRBJ2-4 | - | TRBV5-4 | TRBD1 | TGTGCCAGCAGCCTGGACAGGAGGAACATTCAGTACTTC | CASSLDRRNIQYF
16 | TRBJ2-2 | - | TRBV15 | - | TGTGCCACCAGCAGTTTGTTTCACTCGAACACCGGGGAGCTGTTTTTT | CATSSLFHSNTGELFF
14 | TRBJ1-5 | - | TRBV29-1 | - | TGCAGCGTTGGTGAAGGCTTAGCGGATCAGCCCCAGCATTTT | CSVGEGLADQPQHF
16 | TRBJ1-6 | once | TRBV4-1 | TRBD1 | TGCGCCAGCAGCCAAAACCCGGACAGGGTAGGTTCACCCCTCCACTTT | CASSQNPDRVGSPLHF